This T cell receptor beta chain emerged from a study of siplizumab effects on memory and regulatory T cells (dated by TCRdb to the late 2010s). About the full investigation: The study looked at the effect of siplizumab, an anti-CD2 antibody, on alloreactive T-cell subsets in allogeneic mixed lymphocyte reactions made from human PBMCs.

Sorted unstimulated T cells and proliferating T cells recovered from mixed lymphocyte reactions underwent TCRbeta CDR3 sequencing. Fresh whole blood from around eleven HLA-typed healthy donors served as the source for isolating PBMCs. Unstimulated CD4+ non-regulatory T cells were FACS-sorted to map the origin of alloreactive clones. The investigation overall reported the following: Because sequences at frequencies below about 10^-5 were poorly captured, only a minor fraction of alloreactive clones could be mapped back to unstimulated subsets. Siplizumab significantly reduced the cumulative frequency of alloreactive sequences traceable to unstimulated CD4+ memory T cells. Among mappable alloreactive CD4+ clones, the Treg-derived fraction averaged about 75% with siplizumab versus 25% to 30% in control reactions. The suppressive function of proliferating Tregs from siplizumab cultures was not functionally confirmed. Unstimulated naive T cells appeared to be more diverse than memory T cells, and naive cells seemed to make a substantial contribution to the alloresponse. A naive or memory phenotype could not be assigned to roughly 80-95% of proliferating CD4+ or CD8+ clones.

The cysteine opens and the phenylalanine closes a CDR3 of 16 amino acids. The kept DNA is CDR3 alone, 48 bases in frame from the first base. Here V drops 4 bases and J drops 7 bases, and the junction holds 10 bases not matched to any gene. CDR1 is given as KGHSY and CDR2 as FQNENV, both from the germline V gene. Details on this clone: The antigen it binds to is not known. One base away there is no much larger clone; base qualities are not given.

Library generation was performed with the immunoSEQ multiplex PCR assay. Each sample had some 9.7 x 10^4 TCR templates assayed by the deep sequencing platform. Genomic DNA extracted from sorted T cells was used for TCRbeta CDR3 sequencing. Concerning the study's data processing: Clonal analysis of TCRbeta CDR3 data was done in the R programming language. Alloreactive CD4+ and CD8+ clones were defined by comparing unstimulated samples with post-reaction CFSE-low samples. Regulatory or non-regulatory origin was assigned to alloreactive CD4+ clones by matching of sequences to sorted unstimulated Treg and non-Treg repertoires. Not all clones reach the TCRdb copy of this immuneACCESS table, which keeps in-frame sequences only. Checked studies attribute under half of the gap to unresolved V genes and leave the rest unexplained. V and J calls and clone size are as listed in that table; D and trimming were resolved from the DNA. The sample table shows approximately 100,000 clones, and roughly 93% are seen once. The ten largest clones represent around 0.15% of the sample.

This sequence originates from a human donor in good health. The chain employs TRBV16 and TRBJ1-5, with 10 junctional bases fitting TRBD1. Sequences were obtained from non-Treg CD4+ T cells sorted from blood. The sample's cell subset or site label, in plain terms: FACS-sorted unstimulated CD4+ non-regulatory T cells. The CDR3 protein sequence reads: CASSPETGGAGQPQHF. The nucleotide sequence reads as follows: TGTGCCAGCAGCCCAGAGACAGGGGGCGCGGGACAGCCCCAGCATTTT.